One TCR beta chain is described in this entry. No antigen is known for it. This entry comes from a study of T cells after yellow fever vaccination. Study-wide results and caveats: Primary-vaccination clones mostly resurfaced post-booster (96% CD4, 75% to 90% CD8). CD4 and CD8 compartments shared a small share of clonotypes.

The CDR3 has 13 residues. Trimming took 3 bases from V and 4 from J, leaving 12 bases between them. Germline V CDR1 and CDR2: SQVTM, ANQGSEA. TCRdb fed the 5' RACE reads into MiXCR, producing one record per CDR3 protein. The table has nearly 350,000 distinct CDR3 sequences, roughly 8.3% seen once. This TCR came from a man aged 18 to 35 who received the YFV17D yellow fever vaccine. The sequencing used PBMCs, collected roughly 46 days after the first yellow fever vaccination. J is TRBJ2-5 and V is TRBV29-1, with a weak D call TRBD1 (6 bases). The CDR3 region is CSVELGAGETQYF. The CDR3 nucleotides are TGCAGCGTTGAGTTGGGGGCAGGAGAGACCCAGTACTTC.